This TCR beta chain comes out of a study of naive and memory T cell subsets. This clonotype was observed many times. No antigen is known for it. Whole-study findings and limits: Clonotypes are single alpha or beta chains, not paired receptors.

The CDR3 covers 16 residues. Germline V lookup: CDR1 SGHRS, CDR2 YFSETQ. The trim removed 2 bases at V and 2 bases at J, leaving 7 bases unmatched. Two oligonucleotides, mixed equimolar, formed the beta constant-region primer covering TRBC1 and TRBC2. Four rounds of PCR amplified the ligated cDNA using nested alpha and beta constant-region primers plus SP2. TCRdb independently ran MiXCR on the UMI-ligation and nested PCR reads; one entry per CDR3 protein. The sample has some 10,000 distinct CDR3 sequences, around 5.4% seen once; the top ten hold 50% to 70%. This TCR was sampled from a human donor in good health. Sequenced: CD4+ TEMRA cells from blood. Subset here: effector memory re-expressing CD45RA, CD45RA+ CD27-. The genes are TRBV5-1 and TRBJ2-1; TRBD2 agrees at 7 bases. The CDR3 region is CASSFPPRGTYNEQFF. Here the CDR3 DNA reads TGCGCCAGCAGCTTCCCCCCGCGGGGGACCTACAATGAGCAGTTCTTC.